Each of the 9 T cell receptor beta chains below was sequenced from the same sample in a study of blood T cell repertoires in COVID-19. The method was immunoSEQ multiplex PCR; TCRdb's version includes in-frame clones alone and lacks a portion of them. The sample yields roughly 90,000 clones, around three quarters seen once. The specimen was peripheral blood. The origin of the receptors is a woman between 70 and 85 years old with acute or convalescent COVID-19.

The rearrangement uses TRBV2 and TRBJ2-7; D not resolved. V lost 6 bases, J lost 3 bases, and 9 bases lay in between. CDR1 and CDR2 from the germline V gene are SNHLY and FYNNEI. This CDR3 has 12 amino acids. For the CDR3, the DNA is TGTGCCAGCAGCTTATCGGTCTACGAGCAGTACTTC. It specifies CASSLSVYEQYF.

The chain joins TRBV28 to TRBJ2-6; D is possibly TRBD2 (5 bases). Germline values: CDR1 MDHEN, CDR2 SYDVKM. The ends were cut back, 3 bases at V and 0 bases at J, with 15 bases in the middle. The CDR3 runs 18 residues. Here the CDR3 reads CASSLGEGTDSGANVLTF. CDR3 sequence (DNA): TGTGCCAGCAGTTTGGGCGAGGGCACCGACTCTGGGGCCAACGTCCTGACTTTC.

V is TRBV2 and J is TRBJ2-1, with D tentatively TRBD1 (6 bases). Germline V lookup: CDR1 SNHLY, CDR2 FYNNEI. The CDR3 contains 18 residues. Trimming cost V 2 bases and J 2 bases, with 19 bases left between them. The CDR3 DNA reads TGTGCCAGCAGTGAAATAAGGCAGGGGCGAACTACCTACAATGAGCAGTTCTTC. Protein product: CASSEIRQGRTTYNEQFF.

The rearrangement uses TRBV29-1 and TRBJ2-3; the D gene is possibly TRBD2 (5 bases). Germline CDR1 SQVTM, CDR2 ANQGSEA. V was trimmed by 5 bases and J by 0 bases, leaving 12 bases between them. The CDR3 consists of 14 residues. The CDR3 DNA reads TGCAGCGTTAGTGGGCGGGCCAGCACAGATACGCAGTATTTT. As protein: CSVSGRASTDTQYF.

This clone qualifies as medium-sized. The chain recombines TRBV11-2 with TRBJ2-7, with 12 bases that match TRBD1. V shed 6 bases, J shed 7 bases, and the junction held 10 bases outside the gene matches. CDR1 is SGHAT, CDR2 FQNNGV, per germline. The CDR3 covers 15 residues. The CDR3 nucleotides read TGTGCCAGCAGTTGGGGGACAGGGGGCGCAGGGGAGCAGTACTTC. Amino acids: CASSWGTGGAGEQYF.

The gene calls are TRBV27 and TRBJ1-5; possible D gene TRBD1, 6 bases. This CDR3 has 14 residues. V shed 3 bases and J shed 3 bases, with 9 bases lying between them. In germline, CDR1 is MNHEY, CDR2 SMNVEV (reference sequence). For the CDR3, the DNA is TGTGCCAGCAGTTTTACAGGGCCCAATCAGCCCCAGCATTTT. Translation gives CASSFTGPNQPQHF.

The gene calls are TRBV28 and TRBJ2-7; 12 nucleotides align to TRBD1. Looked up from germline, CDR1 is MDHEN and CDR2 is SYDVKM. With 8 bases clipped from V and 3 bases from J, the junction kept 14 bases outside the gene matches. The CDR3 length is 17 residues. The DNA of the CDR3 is TGTGCCAGCGGGACAGGGGGCGCTTTCGGGGCCTTCTACGAGCAGTACTTC. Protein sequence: CASGTGGAFGAFYEQYF.

CDR3 in DNA: TGTGCCAGTCAAAGCCGCAGGGGGAGCACTAATGAAAAACTGTTTTTT. Protein sequence: CASQSRRGSTNEKLFF. V and J are TRBV19 and TRBJ1-4, with 7 bases matching TRBD1. This CDR3 region has 16 residues. J gave up 2 bases and V 8 bases, and 11 bases lay outside the gene matches. Germline-derived CDR1 and CDR2 are LNHDA and SQIVND (reference sequence). Combining the CDR3 with reference TRBV19 and TRBJ1-4 gives the whole variable domain DGGITQSPKYLFRKEGQNVTLSCEQNLNHDAMYWYRQDPGQGLRLIYYSQIVNDFQKGDIAEGYSVSREKKESFPLTVTSAQKNPTAFYLCASQSRRGSTNEKLFFGSGTQLSVL.

The CDR3 is CASSPNGQLNTEAFF. The CDR3 DNA reads as TGTGCCAGCTCACCAAACGGACAGTTGAACACTGAAGCTTTCTTT. The rearrangement joins TRBV18 to TRBJ1-1, with a possible D match to TRBD1 (6 bases). This CDR3 spans 15 amino acids. With 2 bases removed from V and 0 bases from J, the gap between germline ends came to 10 bases. Looked up from germline, CDR1 is KGHSH and CDR2 is LQKENI.